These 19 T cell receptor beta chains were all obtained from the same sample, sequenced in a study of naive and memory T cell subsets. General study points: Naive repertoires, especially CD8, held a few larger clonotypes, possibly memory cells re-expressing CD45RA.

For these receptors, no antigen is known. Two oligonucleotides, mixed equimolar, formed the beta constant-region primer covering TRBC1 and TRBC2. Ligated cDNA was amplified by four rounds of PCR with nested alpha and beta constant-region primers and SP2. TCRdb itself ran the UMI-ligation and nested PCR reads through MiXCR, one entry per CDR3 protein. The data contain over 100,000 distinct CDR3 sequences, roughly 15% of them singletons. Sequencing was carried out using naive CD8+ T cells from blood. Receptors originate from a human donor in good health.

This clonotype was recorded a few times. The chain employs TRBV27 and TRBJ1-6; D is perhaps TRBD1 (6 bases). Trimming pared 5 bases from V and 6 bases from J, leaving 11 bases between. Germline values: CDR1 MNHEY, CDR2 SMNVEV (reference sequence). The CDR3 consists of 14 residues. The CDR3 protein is CASSPMDSNSPLHF. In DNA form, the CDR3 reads TGTGCCAGCAGTCCGATGGACAGTAATTCACCCCTCCACTTT.

The CDR3 protein is CASRTSGTGELFF. As DNA, the CDR3 is TGTGCCAGCCGCACGTCAGGCACCGGGGAGCTGTTTTTT. This sequence joins TRBV28 and TRBJ2-2; D not resolved. CDR1 MDHEN and CDR2 SYDVKM come from the germline V gene. Between the trimmed V and J ends, which lost 8 bases and 4 bases, there was a span of 11 bases. There are 13 residues in the CDR3.

CDR3 amino acids: CASSDPAGASNEQFF. In DNA, the CDR3 is TGTGCCAGCAGTGATCCAGCGGGAGCGAGCAATGAGCAGTTCTTC. The V and J genes are TRBV2 and TRBJ2-1; 8 nucleotides line up with TRBD2. The CDR3 spans 15 residues. V was pared by 3 bases and J by 6 bases, with 7 bases of the junction left unmatched. CDR1 and CDR2 (germline): SNHLY, FYNNEI.

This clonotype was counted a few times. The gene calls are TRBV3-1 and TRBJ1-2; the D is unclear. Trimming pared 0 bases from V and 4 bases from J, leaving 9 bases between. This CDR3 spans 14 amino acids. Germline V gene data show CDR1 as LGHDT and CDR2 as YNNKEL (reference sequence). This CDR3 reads CASSQEHEPYGYTF. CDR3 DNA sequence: TGTGCCAGCAGCCAAGAACACGAGCCCTATGGCTACACCTTC.

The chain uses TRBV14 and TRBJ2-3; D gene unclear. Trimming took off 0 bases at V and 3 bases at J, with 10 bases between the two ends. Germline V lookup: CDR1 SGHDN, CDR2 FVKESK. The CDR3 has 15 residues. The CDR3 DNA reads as TGTGCCAGCAGCCAAGACCATGGTTTTACAGATACGCAGTATTTT. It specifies CASSQDHGFTDTQYF.

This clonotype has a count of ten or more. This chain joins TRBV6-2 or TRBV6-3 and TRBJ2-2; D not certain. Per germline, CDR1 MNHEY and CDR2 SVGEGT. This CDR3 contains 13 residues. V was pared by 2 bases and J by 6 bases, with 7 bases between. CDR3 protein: CASSYTGPGELFF. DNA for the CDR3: TGTGCCAGCAGTTACACCGGTCCCGGGGAGCTGTTTTTT.

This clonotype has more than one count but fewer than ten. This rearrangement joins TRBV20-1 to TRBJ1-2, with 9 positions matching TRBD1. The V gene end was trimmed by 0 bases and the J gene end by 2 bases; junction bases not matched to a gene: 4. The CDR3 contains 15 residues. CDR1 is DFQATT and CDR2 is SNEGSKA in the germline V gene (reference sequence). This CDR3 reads CSARDTGTGNYGYTF. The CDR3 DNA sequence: TGCAGTGCTAGAGATACGGGGACAGGGAACTATGGCTACACCTTC.

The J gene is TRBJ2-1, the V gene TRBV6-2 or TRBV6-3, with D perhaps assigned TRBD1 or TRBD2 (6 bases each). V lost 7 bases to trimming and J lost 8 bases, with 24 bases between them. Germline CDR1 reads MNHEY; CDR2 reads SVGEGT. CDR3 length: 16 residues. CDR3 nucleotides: TGTGCCAGCAAAACTACAGGGATAGCCTGGAGGGATGAGCAGTTCTTC. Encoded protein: CASKTTGIAWRDEQFF.

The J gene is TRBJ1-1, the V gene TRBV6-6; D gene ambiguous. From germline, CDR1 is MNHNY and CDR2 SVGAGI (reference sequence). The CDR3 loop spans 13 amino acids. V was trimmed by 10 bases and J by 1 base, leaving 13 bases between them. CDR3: CATRVGRNTEAFF. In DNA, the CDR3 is TGTGCCACCCGAGTGGGTCGGAACACTGAAGCTTTCTTT.

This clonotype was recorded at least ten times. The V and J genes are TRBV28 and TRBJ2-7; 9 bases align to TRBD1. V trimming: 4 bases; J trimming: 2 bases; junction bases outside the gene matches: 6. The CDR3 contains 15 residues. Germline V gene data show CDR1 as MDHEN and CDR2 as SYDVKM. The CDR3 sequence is CASSSPRQGAYEQYF. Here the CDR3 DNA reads TGTGCCAGCAGTTCCCCGAGACAGGGGGCCTACGAGCAGTACTTC.

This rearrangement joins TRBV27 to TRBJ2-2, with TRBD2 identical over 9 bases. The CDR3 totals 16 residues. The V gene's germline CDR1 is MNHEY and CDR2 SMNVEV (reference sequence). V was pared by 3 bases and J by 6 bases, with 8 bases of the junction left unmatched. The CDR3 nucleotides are TGTGCCAGCAGTTTGCAAGGCGGGAGGGGCCCCGGGGAGCTGTTTTTT. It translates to CASSLQGGRGPGELFF.

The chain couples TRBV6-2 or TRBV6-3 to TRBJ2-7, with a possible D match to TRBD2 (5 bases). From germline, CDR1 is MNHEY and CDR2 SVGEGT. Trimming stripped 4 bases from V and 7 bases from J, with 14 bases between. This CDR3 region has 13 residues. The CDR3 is CASSSNLRGEQYF. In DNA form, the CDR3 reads TGTGCCAGCAGTTCCAACTTACGGGGAGAGCAGTACTTC.

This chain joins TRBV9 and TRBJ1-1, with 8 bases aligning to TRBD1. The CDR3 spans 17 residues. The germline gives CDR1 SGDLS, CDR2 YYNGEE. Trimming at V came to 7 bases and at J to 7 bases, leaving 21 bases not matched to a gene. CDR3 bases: TGTGCCAGCGGGAGGTGTGTGCGGGGCAGGGGGCGTTTTGAAGCTTTCTTT. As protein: CASGRCVRGRGRFEAFF.

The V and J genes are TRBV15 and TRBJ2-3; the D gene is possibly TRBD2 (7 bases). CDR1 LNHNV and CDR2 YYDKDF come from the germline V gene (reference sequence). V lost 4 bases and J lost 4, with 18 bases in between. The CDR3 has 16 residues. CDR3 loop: CATSTGRGASPDTQYF. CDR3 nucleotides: TGTGCCACCAGCACCGGACGGGGGGCGAGCCCAGATACGCAGTATTTT.

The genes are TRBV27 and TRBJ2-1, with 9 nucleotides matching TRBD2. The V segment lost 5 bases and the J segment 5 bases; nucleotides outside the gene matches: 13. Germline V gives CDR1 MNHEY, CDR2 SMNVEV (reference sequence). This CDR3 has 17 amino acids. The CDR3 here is CASSLRARGLADNEQFF. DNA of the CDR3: TGTGCCAGCAGTCTACGGGCCAGGGGACTAGCAGACAATGAGCAGTTCTTC.

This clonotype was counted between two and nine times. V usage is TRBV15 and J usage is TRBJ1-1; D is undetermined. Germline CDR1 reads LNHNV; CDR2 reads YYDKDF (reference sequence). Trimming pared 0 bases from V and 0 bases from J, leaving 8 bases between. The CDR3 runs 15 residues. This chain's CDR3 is CATSRDHVLNTEAFF. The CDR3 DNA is TGTGCCACCAGCAGAGACCACGTGTTGAACACTGAAGCTTTCTTT.

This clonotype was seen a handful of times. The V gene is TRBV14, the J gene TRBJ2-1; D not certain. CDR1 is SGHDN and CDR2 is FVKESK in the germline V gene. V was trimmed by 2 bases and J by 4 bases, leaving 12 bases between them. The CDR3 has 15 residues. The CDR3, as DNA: TGTGCCAGCAGCCAACAGAGTTGGGGTTACAATGAGCAGTTCTTC. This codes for CASSQQSWGYNEQFF. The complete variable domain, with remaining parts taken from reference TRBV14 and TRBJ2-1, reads EAGVTQFPSHSVIEKGQTVTLRCDPISGHDNLYWYRRVMGKEIKFLLHFVKESKQDESGMPNNRFLAERTGGTYSTLKVQPAELEDSGVYFCASSQQSWGYNEQFFGPGTRLTVL.

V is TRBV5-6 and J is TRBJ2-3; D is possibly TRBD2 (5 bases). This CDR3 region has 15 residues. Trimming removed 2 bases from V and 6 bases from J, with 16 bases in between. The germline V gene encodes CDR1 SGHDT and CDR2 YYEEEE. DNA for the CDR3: TGTGCCAGCAGCTTTGTTCTGAGGGAAAGTGATACGCAGTATTTT. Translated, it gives CASSFVLRESDTQYF.

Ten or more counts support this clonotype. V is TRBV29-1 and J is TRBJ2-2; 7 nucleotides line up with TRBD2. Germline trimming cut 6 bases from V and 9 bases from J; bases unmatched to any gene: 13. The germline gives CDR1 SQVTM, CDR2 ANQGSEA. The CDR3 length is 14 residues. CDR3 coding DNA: TGCAGCGTGCCCGGGGAGGGGAGGGGACGGGAGCTGTTTTTT. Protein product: CSVPGEGRGRELFF.